This T cell receptor beta chain was observed in a study of early T cells in non-severe SARS-CoV-2 infection. MiXCR, applied by TCRdb to the 5' RACE reads, yields one record per CDR3 protein. The sample shows around 66,000 distinct CDR3 sequences, under 15% of them seen only once. This clonotype has ten or more counts. CDR1 and CDR2 from the germline V gene are MNHEY and SVGAGI. The CDR3 extends over 15 amino acids. The V and J ends lost 4 bases and 2 bases, in that order; junction bases with no gene match: 8. The sequence was obtained from an adult who was a healthcare worker with PCR-confirmed SARS-CoV-2 infection or an uninfected control (not recorded which). Sequences were obtained from whole blood. V is TRBV6-5 and J is TRBJ2-7; 7 nucleotides line up with TRBD1. Here the CDR3 reads CASSSPGQTTYEQYF. DNA for the CDR3: TGTGCCAGCAGTTCCCCGGGACAGACTACCTACGAGCAGTACTTC.